At least ten counts were recorded for the clone carrying this T cell receptor beta chain. TCRdb reprocessed the RT-PCR reads with MiXCR, giving one entry per CDR3 protein. The profile shows 550,000 to 750,000 distinct CDR3 sequences, around 14% of them singletons. The CDR3 has 13 amino acids. Trimming shortened V by 3 bases and J by 6 bases, and 9 bases separated the two germline ends. V usage is TRBV12-3 or TRBV12-4 and J usage is TRBJ2-1; the D is unclear. The clonotype was recovered from a female donor in good health, serving as a healthy control. Sequenced: memory CD4+ T cells from blood. The CDR3 sequence: CASSFSTANEQFF. The CDR3 DNA reads as TGTGCCAGCAGTTTCTCTACCGCCAATGAGCAGTTCTTC.